Presented here are 24 T cell receptor beta chains from one specimen sequenced in a study of CD4 T cells in relation to SARS-CoV-2 and coronaviruses. Assay used: immunoSEQ multiplex PCR; TCRdb lists only in-frame clones, some missing. The table has some 60,000 clones, about 91% seen once. Sample: naive CD4+ T cells from PBMCs. Subset denoted: naive CD4+ T cells isolated by negative enrichment. These receptors were taken from an adult with COVID-19.

There are a few counts of this clone. V gene TRBV5-4 combines with J gene TRBJ2-1; 7 nucleotides match TRBD1. The CDR3 spans 12 residues. V trimming: 3 bases; J trimming: 6 bases; junction bases outside the gene matches: 0. Germline V gene sequence: CDR1 SGHNT, CDR2 YYREEE (reference sequence). This CDR3 reads CASSWDSNEQFF. The DNA for the CDR3 is TGTGCCAGCAGCTGGGACAGCAATGAGCAGTTCTTC.

The rearrangement uses TRBV27 and TRBJ2-2; D gene uncertain. Germline CDR1 and CDR2: MNHEY and SMNVEV (reference sequence). Between the trimmed V and J ends, which lost 7 bases and 0 bases, there was a span of 12 bases. This CDR3 is 15 amino acids long. The CDR3: CASTTRAPNTGELFF. CDR3 sequence (DNA): TGTGCCAGCACCACAAGGGCGCCGAACACCGGGGAGCTGTTTTTT.

The chain has TRBV27 and TRBJ2-5; the match to TRBD1 covers 8 bases. Trimming took 1 base from V and 5 from J; bases not matched to a gene: 9. The CDR3 loop spans 16 amino acids. Per the germline V gene, CDR1 is MNHEY and CDR2 is SMNVEV (reference sequence). The CDR3 loop reads CASSLLSRQGWETQYF. The DNA of the CDR3 is TGTGCCAGCAGTTTATTATCTCGACAGGGGTGGGAGACCCAGTACTTC.

V is TRBV28 and J is TRBJ2-7; TRBD1 might be the D (5 bases). V gave up 7 bases and J gave up 2 bases, with 9 bases separating them. The CDR3 totals 12 residues. Germline V gene sequence: CDR1 MDHEN, CDR2 SYDVKM. This CDR3 is CASKGAPYEQYF. CDR3 coding DNA: TGTGCCAGCAAAGGGGCCCCCTACGAGCAGTACTTC.

The rearrangement links TRBV9 to TRBJ1-6; 9 positions match TRBD1. This CDR3 region has 15 residues. Unmatched junction bases numbered 4, after V lost 0 bases and J lost 9 bases. Germline V gene data show CDR1 as SGDLS and CDR2 as YYNGEE. The CDR3 region has the DNA TGTGCCAGCAGCGTAGAGGGGACAGGGACTTCACCCCTCCACTTT. Protein: CASSVEGTGTSPLHF.

The chain links TRBV18 to TRBJ2-3, with 9 bases that match TRBD1. V shed 5 bases, J shed 3 bases, and the junction held 6 bases outside the gene matches. The CDR3 extends over 15 amino acids. CDR1 is KGHSH, CDR2 LQKENI, per germline. CDR3 sequence: CASSGRQGVTDTQYF. In DNA, the CDR3 is TGTGCCAGCTCAGGACGACAGGGGGTAACAGATACGCAGTATTTT.

This rearrangement joins TRBV7-9 to TRBJ1-2; D is possibly TRBD1 (6 bases). CDR3 length equals 12 residues. V was pared by 3 bases and J by 13 bases, with 15 bases between. Germline assignment: CDR1 SEHNR and CDR2 FQNEAQ (reference sequence). CDR3 coding DNA: TGTGCCAGCAGCTTCGGACAGCCGACCTTCACCTTC. Translating gives CASSFGQPTFTF.

This chain links TRBV28 with TRBJ1-5; D is unclear. The germline CDR1 and CDR2 sequences are MDHEN and SYDVKM. Between the trimmed V and J ends, which lost 7 bases and 0 bases, there was a span of 7 bases. The CDR3 is 13 residues long. CDR3 sequence: CASKSYSNQPQHF. In DNA form, the CDR3 reads TGTGCCAGCAAGAGTTATAGCAATCAGCCCCAGCATTTT.

This chain joins TRBV11-2 and TRBJ2-1; 8 nucleotides match TRBD2. Trimming cost V 7 bases and J 5 bases; bases outside gene matches: 10. Germline V gene sequence: CDR1 SGHAT, CDR2 FQNNGV. There are 15 residues in the CDR3. Here the CDR3 DNA reads TGTGCCAGCACACTTACGGGAGGGCGCCACAATGAGCAGTTCTTC. This gives the protein CASTLTGGRHNEQFF.

The rearrangement links TRBV4-1 to TRBJ2-5; D gene uncertain. The CDR3 is 14 residues long. V lost 1 base and J lost 2, with 8 bases in between. The germline V gene has CDR1 MGHRA and CDR2 YSYEKL. CDR3 coding DNA: TGCGCCAGCAGCCAAGTCTGGCGGCAAGAGACCCAGTACTTC. Translating gives CASSQVWRQETQYF.

The gene calls are TRBV19 and TRBJ1-5; D is ambiguous. The CDR3 sequence is 13 residues long. Germline loops: CDR1 LNHDA, CDR2 SQIVND (reference sequence). With 3 bases removed from V and 2 bases from J, the gap between germline ends came to 5 bases. This CDR3 is CASSISGNQPQHF. The CDR3 DNA reads as TGTGCCAGTAGTATTTCGGGCAATCAGCCCCAGCATTTT.

The gene calls are TRBV7-8 and TRBJ1-2, with 10 nucleotides matching TRBD1. The CDR3 length is 16 residues. V shed 5 bases, J shed 4 bases, and the junction held 10 bases outside the gene matches. Germline V CDR1 and CDR2: SGHVS, FQNEAQ. The CDR3 bases are TGTGCCAGCAGCCCCTCGACAGGGGGCCGTAGCTATGGCTACACCTTC. Protein: CASSPSTGGRSYGYTF.

The gene calls are TRBV7-2 and TRBJ2-1; D is tentatively TRBD1 or TRBD2 (5 bases each). The CDR3 covers 16 residues. Germline CDR1 SGHTA, CDR2 FQGNSA. V lost 0 bases, J lost 2 bases, and 11 bases lay in between. As DNA, the CDR3 is TGTGCCAGCAGCTTAGCCGGGACGTCCGCCTACAATGAGCAGTTCTTC. Protein sequence: CASSLAGTSAYNEQFF.

The chain couples TRBV18 to TRBJ2-7; possibly TRBD1 or TRBD2 for D (5 bases each). The CDR3 has 12 amino acids. Per germline, CDR1 KGHSH and CDR2 LQKENI. Trimming removed 1 base from V and 7 bases from J, with 8 bases in between. CDR3 sequence (DNA): TGTGCCAGCTCACCACGAGGGGATGAGCAGTACTTC. It yields the protein CASSPRGDEQYF.

This clone was counted a single time. This chain connects TRBV29-1 to TRBJ2-3; 10 nucleotides align to TRBD2. Per germline, CDR1 SQVTM and CDR2 ANQGSEA. The CDR3 totals 13 residues. Trimming at V came to 6 bases and at J to 3 bases, leaving 3 bases not matched to a gene. The CDR3 spells CSVSSGRTDTQYF. The CDR3 nucleotides are TGCAGCGTGTCTAGCGGGAGAACAGATACGCAGTATTTT.

This chain connects TRBV5-8 to TRBJ1-5, with 8 nucleotides matching TRBD1. Per germline, CDR1 SGHTS and CDR2 YDEGEE. The CDR3 runs to 14 residues. V trimming: 3 bases; J trimming: 4 bases; junction bases outside the gene matches: 3. The CDR3 DNA reads TGTGCCAGCAGCTGGTGGACAGGGAATCAGCCCCAGCATTTT. The encoded protein is CASSWWTGNQPQHF.

The gene calls are TRBV6-5 and TRBJ2-5; 9 nucleotides match TRBD1. This CDR3 spans 14 amino acids. The germline CDR1 and CDR2 sequences are MNHEY and SVGAGI. Germline trimming cut 5 bases from V and 5 bases from J; bases unmatched to any gene: 6. The DNA for the CDR3 is TGTGCCAGCAGTACTACAGGGGGCCGGGAGACCCAGTACTTC. Translation: CASSTTGGRETQYF.

The rearrangement joins TRBV29-1 to TRBJ1-1; maybe TRBD1 (6 bases). This CDR3 region has 13 residues. The germline gives CDR1 SQVTM, CDR2 ANQGSEA. V dropped 4 bases and J dropped 11 bases, with 20 bases sitting between them. The CDR3 DNA is TGCAGCGTTGCCCGACAGGCCCAGATAAGGGCTTTCTTT. Translating it yields CSVARQAQIRAFF.

V usage is TRBV5-1 and J usage is TRBJ2-5, with a possible D match to TRBD1 (6 bases). CDR3 length equals 16 residues. The V gene lost 1 base and the J gene lost 0 bases, with 13 bases spanning the gap. Germline values: CDR1 SGHRS, CDR2 YFSETQ. This CDR3 is CASSLTSGTYQETQYF. Written as DNA, the CDR3 is TGCGCCAGCAGCTTGACATCCGGGACATACCAAGAGACCCAGTACTTC.

The genes are TRBV2 and TRBJ2-1; 12 nucleotides agree with TRBD2. V lost 6 bases to trimming and J lost 0 bases; unmatched junction nucleotides: 15. This CDR3 is 20 amino acids long. CDR1 is SNHLY and CDR2 is FYNNEI in the germline V gene. The DNA for the CDR3 is TGTGCCAGCAGGGGTTTCCTGGGGGAGACTAGCGGGAGCTCCTACAATGAGCAGTTCTTC. It translates to CASRGFLGETSGSSYNEQFF.

This chain uses TRBV12-3 or TRBV12-4 with TRBJ1-5; D call uncertain. V was shortened by 10 bases and J by 5 bases, with 15 bases between the two germline ends. The CDR3 consists of 13 residues. CDR3 in amino acids: CATSGSLDQPQHF. The CDR3 nucleotides read TGTGCCACCTCGGGCAGCTTAGATCAGCCCCAGCATTTT.

This sequence joins TRBV20-1 and TRBJ2-1; unclear D gene. The CDR3 has 10 amino acids. Trimming removed 7 bases from V and 6 bases from J, with 7 bases in between. CDR1 is DFQATT, CDR2 SNEGSKA, per germline (reference sequence). CDR3 DNA sequence: TGCAGTGTCGAAACCAATGAGCAGTTCTTC. Protein: CSVETNEQFF.

V gene TRBV30 combines with J gene TRBJ2-1; weak D call: TRBD2 (5 bases). Trimming removed 4 bases from V and 4 bases from J, with 8 bases in between. This CDR3 has 12 residues. The germline CDR1 and CDR2 sequences are GTSNPN and SVGIG (reference sequence). The CDR3 spells CAWNDYYNEQFF. In DNA form, the CDR3 reads TGTGCCTGGAACGACTATTACAATGAGCAGTTCTTC.

In nucleotides, the CDR3 is TGTGCCGCCGGACAGGGGAGCTCTGGGGCCAACGTCCTGACTTTC. Its protein is CAAGQGSSGANVLTF. The V and J genes are TRBV19 and TRBJ2-6; 9 bases align to TRBD1. The CDR3 loop spans 15 amino acids. V lost 11 bases, J lost 0 bases, and 5 bases stayed unmatched. CDR1 is LNHDA and CDR2 is SQIVND in the germline V gene (reference sequence).